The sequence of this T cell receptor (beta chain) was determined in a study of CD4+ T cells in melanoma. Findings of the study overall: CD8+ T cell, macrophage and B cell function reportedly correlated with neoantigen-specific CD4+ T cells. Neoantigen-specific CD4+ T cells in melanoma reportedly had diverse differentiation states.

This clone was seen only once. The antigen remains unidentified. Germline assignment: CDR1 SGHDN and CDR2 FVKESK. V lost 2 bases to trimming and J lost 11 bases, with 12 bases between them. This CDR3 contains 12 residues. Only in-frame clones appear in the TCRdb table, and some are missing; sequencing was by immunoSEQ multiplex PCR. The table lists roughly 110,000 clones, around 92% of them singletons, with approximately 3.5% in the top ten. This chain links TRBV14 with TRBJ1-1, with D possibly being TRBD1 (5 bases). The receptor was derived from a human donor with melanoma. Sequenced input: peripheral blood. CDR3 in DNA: TGTGCCAGCAGCCAACACCCAGGGAGGGCTTTCTTT. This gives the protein CASSQHPGRAFF. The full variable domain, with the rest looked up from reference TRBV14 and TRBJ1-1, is EAGVTQFPSHSVIEKGQTVTLRCDPISGHDNLYWYRRVMGKEIKFLLHFVKESKQDESGMPNNRFLAERTGGTYSTLKVQPAELEDSGVYFCASSQHPGRAFFGQGTRLTVV.